These T cell receptor beta chains were read from a single sample in a study of blood T cell repertoires in COVID-19. TCRdb keeps only in-frame clones here, not all; method: immunoSEQ multiplex PCR. This repertoire shows around 100,000 clones, 80% to 90% found once; its top ten account for approximately 1.7%. The specimen was peripheral blood. These receptors were collected from a man older than 75 with acute or convalescent COVID-19. Each CDR3 is given with its conserved first and last residue. A D gene is named only where the DNA matches it firmly.

D	J	V	CDR3	DNA
TRBD1	TRBJ1-5	TRBV7-9	CASSLTGASDQPQHF	TGTGCCAGCAGCCTGACAGGGGCAAGTGATCAGCCCCAGCATTTT
NA	TRBJ1-5	TRBV27	CASSLIRQGNQPQHF	TGTGCCAGCAGTTTAATAAGACAGGGCAATCAGCCCCAGCATTTT
TRBD2	TRBJ2-3	TRBV7-3	CASSRTSGAPDTQYF	TGTGCCAGCAGTCGGACTAGCGGGGCGCCAGATACGCAGTATTTT
NA	TRBJ2-1	TRBV5-5	CASSPEGTRYNEQFF	TGTGCCAGCAGCCCGGAGGGGACCCGGTACAATGAGCAGTTCTTC
TRBD1	TRBJ2-5	TRBV25-1	CASSDPRQGRETQYF	TGTGCCAGCAGTGACCCCCGACAGGGGCGCGAGACCCAGTACTTC
TRBD1	TRBJ1-2	TRBV7-2	CASSSQGAGGYTF	TGTGCCAGCAGCTCGCAGGGGGCTGGTGGCTACACCTTC
TRBD2	TRBJ2-7	TRBV19	CASRETSGSYEQYF	TGTGCCAGTAGGGAGACTAGCGGGAGTTACGAGCAGTACTTC
TRBD1	TRBJ1-2	TRBV30	CAWAGTVGWYGYTF	TGTGCCTGGGCAGGGACAGTAGGGTGGTATGGCTACACCTTC
NA	TRBJ2-7	TRBV15	CATSRDQGYEQYF	TGTGCCACCAGCAGAGATCAGGGTTACGAGCAGTACTTC
NA	TRBJ2-3	TRBV5-1	CASSLQVSTDTQYF	TGCGCCAGCAGCTTACAAGTTAGCACAGATACGCAGTATTTT
TRBD2	TRBJ2-1	TRBV5-4	CASSPGGLAGVNEQFF	TGTGCCAGCAGCCCTGGGGGGCTAGCGGGAGTTAATGAGCAGTTCTTC